This TCR beta chain was documented in a study of T cell repertoires in cytomegalovirus infection. Looking at the study overall: Signatures in public TCR beta sequences pointed to both CMV infection and matching HLA type. Study-wide results and caveats: Accumulated public TCR beta family frequency recognized individuals carrying CMV together with the relevant HLA.

To note about this clonotype: Its target is not known.

CDR1 is MNHEY, CDR2 SVGAGI, per germline. The CDR3 spans 15 residues. Trimming stripped 6 bases from V and 0 bases from J, with 12 bases between. MiXCR was run by TCRdb on the reads, yielding one entry per CDR3 protein. The data contain 250,000 to 300,000 distinct CDR3 sequences, over 15% of them singletons. The V call is TRBV6-5, the J call TRBJ1-5; D is unresolved. The sequenced sample was CD8+ T cells from PBMCs. The sequence was obtained from a human donor in good health (CMV status not recorded). Some clones in this sample may be carry-over from other donors' samples. The CDR3 DNA is TGTGCCAGCAGACCGGAGATTACTAGCAATCAGCCCCAGCATTTT. Translation: CASRPEITSNQPQHF.